The 17 T cell receptor beta chains given below trace back to one sample, sequenced in a study of T cell changes during pregnancy in multiple sclerosis. The data were produced by immunoSEQ multiplex PCR, yet TCRdb's version contains in-frame clones alone and is incomplete. The sample consists of tens of thousands of clones, less than 95% of them appearing once. Sequences were derived from peripheral blood, sampled in the third trimester of pregnancy. These receptors were taken from a female donor with multiple sclerosis, enrolled in a pregnancy study.

The chain combines TRBV9 with TRBJ1-1; tentatively, D is TRBD1 (5 bases). This CDR3 region has 14 residues. CDR1 SGDLS and CDR2 YYNGEE come from the germline V gene. Trimming cost V 3 bases and J 2 bases, with 11 bases left between them. This CDR3 is CASSANQGNTEAFF. The CDR3 DNA reads TGTGCCAGCAGCGCCAATCAGGGAAACACTGAAGCTTTCTTT. Full variable domain (remainder filled in from reference TRBV9 and TRBJ1-1): DSGVTQTPKHLITATGQRVTLRCSPRSGDLSVYWYQQSLDQGLQFLIQYYNGEERAKGNILERFSAQQFPDLHSELNLSSLELGDSALYFCASSANQGNTEAFFGQGTRLTVV.

The V and J genes are TRBV7-2 and TRBJ1-2; 8 nucleotides agree with TRBD1. Trimming at V came to 6 bases and at J to 4 bases, leaving 7 bases not matched to a gene. The CDR3 extends over 14 amino acids. Looked up from germline, CDR1 is SGHTA and CDR2 is FQGNSA. CDR3 sequence (DNA): TGTGCCAGCAGGCAGCAGGGGGCAGGCTATGGCTACACCTTC. It encodes CASRQQGAGYGYTF.

The J gene is TRBJ2-7, the V gene TRBV11-2; 7 positions match TRBD2. Germline CDR1 SGHAT, CDR2 FQNNGV. This CDR3 has 15 residues. V was pared by 1 base and J by 3 bases, with 6 bases of the junction left unmatched. The CDR3 sequence is CASSLGASGDYEQYF. CDR3 DNA: TGTGCCAGCAGCTTAGGAGCTAGCGGTGACTACGAGCAGTACTTC. The entire variable domain, with the rest obtained from reference TRBV11-2 and TRBJ2-7, is as follows: EAGVAQSPRYKIIEKRQSVAFWCNPISGHATLYWYQQILGQGPKLLIQFQNNGVVDDSQLPKDRFSAERLKGVDSTLKIQPAKLEDSAVYLCASSLGASGDYEQYFGPGTRLTVT.

The chain couples TRBV11-2 to TRBJ2-1, with 8 positions matching TRBD2. With 6 bases clipped from V and 8 bases from J, the junction kept 9 bases outside the gene matches. Germline loops: CDR1 SGHAT, CDR2 FQNNGV. The CDR3 has 14 amino acids. The CDR3 loop reads CASSIGGAIDEQFF. CDR3 DNA sequence: TGTGCCAGCAGTATCGGGGGGGCTATCGATGAGCAGTTCTTC.

This chain connects TRBV18 to TRBJ2-2; TRBD1 matches at 8 bases. CDR1 and CDR2 from the germline V gene are KGHSH and LQKENI. The V and J ends lost 4 bases and 4 bases, in that order; junction bases with no gene match: 2. The CDR3 has 14 residues. DNA for the CDR3: TGTGCCAGCTCACTGGACAGGGTCACCGGGGAGCTGTTTTTT. Its protein is CASSLDRVTGELFF. Full variable domain (outside the CDR3, taken from reference TRBV18 and TRBJ2-2): NAGVMQNPRHLVRRRGQEARLRCSPMKGHSHVYWYRQLPEEGLKFMVYLQKENIIDESGMPKERFSAEFPKEGPSILRIQQVVRGDSAAYFCASSLDRVTGELFFGEGSRLTVL.

The chain is built from TRBV15 and TRBJ2-7; TRBD1 agrees at 7 bases. The junction had 5 bases not matched to a gene; V was cut back by 6 bases and J by 0 bases. Germline V lookup: CDR1 LNHNV, CDR2 YYDKDF (reference sequence). The CDR3 consists of 14 residues. This CDR3 is CATRSTGISYEQYF. The CDR3 DNA follows: TGTGCCACCAGATCGACAGGGATCTCCTACGAGCAGTACTTC.

The chain recombines TRBV29-1 with TRBJ2-2; 8 bases line up with TRBD2. V was pared by 7 bases and J by 3 bases, with 10 bases of the junction left unmatched. CDR1 and CDR2 (germline): SQVTM, ANQGSEA. The CDR3 loop spans 15 amino acids. The CDR3 loop is CSATSGGHHTGELFF. The CDR3 DNA follows: TGCAGCGCTACCAGCGGGGGTCATCACACCGGGGAGCTGTTTTTT.

The CDR3 DNA follows: TGTGCCTCCACGGGACAAGGTAACTACGAGCAGTACTTC. This encodes CASTGQGNYEQYF. The J gene is TRBJ2-7, the V gene TRBV30; tentative D call: TRBD1 (6 bases). In germline, CDR1 is GTSNPN, CDR2 SVGIG (reference sequence). The CDR3 totals 13 residues. Trimming shortened V by 7 bases and J by 3 bases, and 16 bases separated the two germline ends.

The rearrangement uses TRBV7-3 and TRBJ2-2; D is unclear. The CDR3 covers 14 residues. V dropped 4 bases and J dropped 4 bases, with 10 bases sitting between them. Germline CDR1 reads SGHTA; CDR2 reads FQGTGA. The CDR3 DNA reads as TGTGCCAGCAGCTGTCCAGACTGCACCGGGGAGCTGTTTTTT. The encoded protein is CASSCPDCTGELFF.

V and J are TRBV19 and TRBJ2-4, with TRBD1 identical over 9 bases. V lost 10 bases to trimming and J lost 12 bases; unmatched junction nucleotides: 13. The CDR3 has 13 amino acids. CDR1 and CDR2 from the germline V gene are LNHDA and SQIVND (reference sequence). CDR3 loop: CATEAAGQGSQYF. The CDR3 DNA follows: TGTGCCACTGAGGCCGCGGGACAGGGATCTCAGTACTTC.

This rearrangement joins TRBV19 to TRBJ2-1, with 7 bases fitting TRBD2. CDR3 length: 12 amino acids. The J segment lost 9 bases and the V segment lost 6 bases, leaving 5 bases of the junction unmatched. CDR1 is LNHDA and CDR2 is SQIVND in the germline V gene (reference sequence). CDR3: CASRGTIAEQFF. The CDR3 coding sequence is TGTGCCAGTAGGGGGACTATTGCTGAGCAGTTCTTC.

V gene TRBV7-2 combines with J gene TRBJ2-7, with 7 bases that match TRBD2. CDR3 size: 15 residues. V shed 3 bases, J shed 1 base, and the junction held 6 bases outside the gene matches. In germline, CDR1 is SGHTA, CDR2 FQGNSA. The CDR3 DNA follows: TGTGCCAGCAGCTTCCCGGGGGGACCATCCTACGAGCAGTACTTC. Translating it yields CASSFPGGPSYEQYF.

This chain joins TRBV2 and TRBJ2-7; 8 positions match TRBD1. The CDR3 is 15 residues long. J was trimmed by 7 bases and V by 1 base; bases with no gene match: 9. The germline gives CDR1 SNHLY, CDR2 FYNNEI. CDR3 sequence (DNA): TGTGCCAGCAGTGAAGGTCTCCAGGGGGCTGAGGAGCAGTACTTC. Translation: CASSEGLQGAEEQYF.

This chain connects TRBV29-1 to TRBJ2-1, with 10 nucleotides matching TRBD2. Germline V gives CDR1 SQVTM, CDR2 ANQGSEA. The CDR3 sequence is 12 residues long. DNA for the CDR3: TGCAGTCTTAGCGGGGGGAACAATGAGCAGTTCTTC. This translates into CSLSGGNNEQFF.

CDR3 amino acids: CASSYSGTGGEQYF. CDR3 DNA: TGTGCCAGCAGTTACTCAGGGACAGGGGGGGAGCAGTACTTC. V is TRBV6-5 and J is TRBJ2-7; TRBD1 matches at 11 bases. The CDR3 runs 14 residues. After removal of 0 bases from V and 7 bases from J, the junction contained 2 bases not matched to a gene. CDR1 is MNHEY, CDR2 SVGAGI, per germline.

The chain uses TRBV7-3 and TRBJ2-2; 7 nucleotides agree with TRBD2. CDR1 and CDR2 (germline): SGHTA, FQGTGA. V shed 10 bases and J 1 base; nucleotides not matched to a gene: 3. This CDR3 is 13 amino acids long. CDR3 sequence reads: CATGGLNTGELFF. The CDR3 bases are TGTGCCACGGGGGGTTTGAACACCGGGGAGCTGTTTTTT.

This chain connects TRBV9 to TRBJ1-1; D gene ambiguous. Germline assignment: CDR1 SGDLS and CDR2 YYNGEE. V lost 3 bases and J 1 base, leaving 13 bases between the germline ends. There are 15 residues in the CDR3. This CDR3 is CASSAPHPGNTEAFF. CDR3 in DNA: TGTGCCAGCAGCGCCCCCCATCCGGGGAACACTGAAGCTTTCTTT.